This T cell receptor (beta chain) was profiled in a study of blood T cell repertoires in COVID-19. Overall study: There were acute and convalescent COVID-19 samples, and they came from the United States, Italy and Spain.

Using immunoSEQ multiplex PCR, the repertoire was profiled, and TCRdb retains in-frame clones only, with some absent. There are some 400,000 clones in the sample; about 89% occur only once, and 1.3% lies in the top ten. Residents of about two dozen US areas, aged roughly 18 to 89 years, made up the participants. Participant reports of clinical history set cohort assignment. Recovery meant two consecutive negative NP/OP PCR tests, professional clearance, or resolved symptoms. Germline V CDR1 and CDR2: SGHRS, YFSETQ. This CDR3 comprises 14 residues. Trimming took 0 bases from V and 3 from J, leaving 8 bases between them.

The TCR was taken from a man aged 25 to 45 who had recovered from COVID-19. Sequencing used PBMCs or T cells enriched from blood (not recorded which). The rearrangement joins TRBV5-1 to TRBJ2-3, with D tentatively TRBD1 (5 bases). For the CDR3, the DNA is TGCGCCAGCAGCTTGGTTCAGGGAACAGATACGCAGTATTTT. This encodes CASSLVQGTDTQYF.